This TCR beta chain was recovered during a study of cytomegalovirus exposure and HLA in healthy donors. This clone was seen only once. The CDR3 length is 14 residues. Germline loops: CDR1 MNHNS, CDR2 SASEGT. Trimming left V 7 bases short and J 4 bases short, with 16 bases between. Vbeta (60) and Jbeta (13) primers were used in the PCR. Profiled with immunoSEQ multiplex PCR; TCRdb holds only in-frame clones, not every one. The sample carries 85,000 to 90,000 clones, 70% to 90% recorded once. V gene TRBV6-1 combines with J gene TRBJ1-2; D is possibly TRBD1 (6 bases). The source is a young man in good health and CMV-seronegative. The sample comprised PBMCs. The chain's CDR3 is CASTLRGQPYGYTF. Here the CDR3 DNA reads TGTGCCAGCACTTTACGCGGACAGCCCTATGGCTACACCTTC.